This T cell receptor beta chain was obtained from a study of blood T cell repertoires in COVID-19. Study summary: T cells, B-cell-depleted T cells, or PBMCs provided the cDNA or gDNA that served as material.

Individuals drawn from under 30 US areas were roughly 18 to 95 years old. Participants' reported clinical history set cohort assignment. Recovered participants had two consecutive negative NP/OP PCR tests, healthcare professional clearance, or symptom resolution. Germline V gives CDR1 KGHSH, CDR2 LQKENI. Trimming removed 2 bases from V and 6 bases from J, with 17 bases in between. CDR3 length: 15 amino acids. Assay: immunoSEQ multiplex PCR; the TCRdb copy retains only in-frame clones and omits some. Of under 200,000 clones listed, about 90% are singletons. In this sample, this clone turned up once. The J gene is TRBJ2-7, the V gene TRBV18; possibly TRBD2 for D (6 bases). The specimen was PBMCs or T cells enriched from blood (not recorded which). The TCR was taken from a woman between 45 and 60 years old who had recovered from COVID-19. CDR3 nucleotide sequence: TGTGCCAGCTCACCAAGTAGCGGTTGGGAACGCGAGCAGTACTTC. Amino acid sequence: CASSPSSGWEREQYF.